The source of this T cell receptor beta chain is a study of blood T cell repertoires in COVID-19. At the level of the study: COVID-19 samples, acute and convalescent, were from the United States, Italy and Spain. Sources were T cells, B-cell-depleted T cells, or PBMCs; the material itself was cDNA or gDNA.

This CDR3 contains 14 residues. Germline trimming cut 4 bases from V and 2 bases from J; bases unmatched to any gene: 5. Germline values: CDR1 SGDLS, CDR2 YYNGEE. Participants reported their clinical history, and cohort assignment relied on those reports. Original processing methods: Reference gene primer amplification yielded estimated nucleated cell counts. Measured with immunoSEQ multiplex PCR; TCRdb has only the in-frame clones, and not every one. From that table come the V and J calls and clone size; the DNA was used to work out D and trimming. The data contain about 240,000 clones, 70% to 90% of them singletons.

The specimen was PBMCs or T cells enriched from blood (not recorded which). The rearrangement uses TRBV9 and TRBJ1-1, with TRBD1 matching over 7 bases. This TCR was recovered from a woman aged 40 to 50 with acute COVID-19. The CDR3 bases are TGTGCCAGCAGCATCCGGGACAGTAACACTGAAGCTTTCTTT. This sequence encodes CASSIRDSNTEAFF.